The present entry profiles one T cell receptor beta chain with its context. Its target is unknown. A much bigger clone sits one base away, suggesting this may be a read error. To make TCR beta libraries, researchers used iRepertoire HTBI primers and Arm-PCR of CDR3 regions. Each CDR3 protein is one row after TCRdb ran MiXCR on the multiplex PCR reads. The sample records some 370,000 distinct CDR3 sequences, about 10% being singletons. The record originates from a study of regulatory T cells in long-lasting Graves disease. Study-wide background: Graves' patients, newly diagnosed, had taken antithyroid drugs under 3 months. The study, taken as a whole, reports: It was peripheral blood alone, not thyroid tissue, that was studied.

Time point of the sample: newly diagnosed GD, antithyroid drugs for less than 3 months. Researchers made the TCR library from RNA that was extracted from PBMCs. The same specimen was also included in a second study, on T cells in Graves' hyperthyroidism and ophthalmopathy. That work adds: Exclusion followed for patients with uncontrolled infection, other autoimmune disease, pregnancy or lactation. HTBI primers were used for first-round RT-PCR of the TCR CDR3.

The starting material was peripheral blood mononuclear cells (PBMCs), obtained at new diagnosis, from a patient treated with antithyroid drugs. The TCR was taken from a woman aged 18-29 years with Graves disease.

CDR3 in amino acids: CASTDTRELFF. The CDR3 nucleotides read TGTGCCAGCACCGACACCCGGGAGCTGTTTTTT. The chain is built from TRBV6-1 and TRBJ2-2; D remains ambiguous. This CDR3 region has 11 residues. Germline values: CDR1 MNHNS, CDR2 SASEGT.